The rows below give T cell receptor beta chains drawn from one sample of a study of cytomegalovirus exposure and HLA in healthy donors. The data were produced by immunoSEQ multiplex PCR, yet TCRdb's version contains in-frame clones alone and is incomplete. The listing contains around 44,000 clones. The source material was PBMCs. These receptors were collected from a male donor in good health and CMV-seropositive. Both conserved end residues are part of each CDR3. A D gene is named only where the DNA matches it firmly.

D gene	V gene	J gene	CDR3 DNA	CDR3 protein
TRBD2	TRBV6-6	TRBJ2-3	TGTGCCAGCAGGAGGACTAGCGGGGGACCCACAGATACGCAGTATTTT	CASRRTSGGPTDTQYF
.	TRBV9	TRBJ1-1	TGTGCCAGCAGCGTAGAAGCCCTCCGCACTGAAGCTTTCTTT	CASSVEALRTEAFF
.	TRBV11-2	TRBJ1-2	TGTGCCAGCAGCTTAGTACAGTATGGCTACACCTTC	CASSLVQYGYTF
TRBD1	TRBV7-9	TRBJ1-4	TGTGCCAGCAGCCCTTCGGGACAGGAAAAACTGTTTTTT	CASSPSGQEKLFF
.	TRBV6-5	TRBJ1-3	TGTGCCAGCAGTTACTCGGAGAGCTCTGGAAACACCATATATTTT	CASSYSESSGNTIYF
TRBD1	TRBV27	TRBJ1-1	TGTGCCAGCAGTTTATATCGGACAGGGATTACTGAAGCTTTCTTT	CASSLYRTGITEAFF
.	TRBV4-3	TRBJ2-6	TGCGCCAGCAGCCAAGATAGGAGGGACGTAGCCTCTGGGGCCAACGTCCTGACTTTC	CASSQDRRDVASGANVLTF
.	TRBV7-7	TRBJ2-5	TGTGCCAGCAGCTTAGGAGTAGGAGGGCGCGAGACCCAGTACTTC	CASSLGVGGRETQYF
TRBD1	TRBV7-9	TRBJ1-2	TGTGCCAGCACCATAGGGACAGGGGGCCGGGGCTACACCTTC	CASTIGTGGRGYTF
TRBD1	TRBV18	TRBJ1-4	TGTGCCAGCTTCCCGGACAGGAGCAGTGAAAAACTGTTTTTT	CASFPDRSSEKLFF
.	TRBV4-3	TRBJ1-6	TGCGCCAGCAGCCAGGAGCGGGGGTTAAGGTCACCCCTCCACTTT	CASSQERGLRSPLHF